This T cell receptor beta chain was sequenced in a study of T cell repertoires in cytomegalovirus infection. Notes on the study in general: Summed public TCR beta family frequency identified CMV carriers bearing the relevant HLA.

MiXCR was run by TCRdb on the reads, yielding one entry per CDR3 protein. The data contain some 920,000 distinct CDR3 sequences, around 30% of them singletons. This clonotype came up a few times. Its antigen is as yet unknown. With 7 bases removed from V and 4 bases from J, the gap between germline ends came to 15 bases. This CDR3 comprises 14 residues. CDR1 and CDR2 from the germline V gene are MNHNS and SASEGT. Source: cultured CD8+ T cells from PBMCs, taken from culture after CMV antigen stimulation. The chain combines TRBV6-1 with TRBJ2-3; weak D call: TRBD2 (5 bases). The origin of this receptor is a human donor in good health (CMV status not recorded). Some clones in this sample may be carry-over from other donors' samples. CDR3 residues: CASTPTLAADTQYF. The DNA for the CDR3 is TGTGCCAGCACTCCAACCCTAGCTGCAGATACGCAGTATTTT.